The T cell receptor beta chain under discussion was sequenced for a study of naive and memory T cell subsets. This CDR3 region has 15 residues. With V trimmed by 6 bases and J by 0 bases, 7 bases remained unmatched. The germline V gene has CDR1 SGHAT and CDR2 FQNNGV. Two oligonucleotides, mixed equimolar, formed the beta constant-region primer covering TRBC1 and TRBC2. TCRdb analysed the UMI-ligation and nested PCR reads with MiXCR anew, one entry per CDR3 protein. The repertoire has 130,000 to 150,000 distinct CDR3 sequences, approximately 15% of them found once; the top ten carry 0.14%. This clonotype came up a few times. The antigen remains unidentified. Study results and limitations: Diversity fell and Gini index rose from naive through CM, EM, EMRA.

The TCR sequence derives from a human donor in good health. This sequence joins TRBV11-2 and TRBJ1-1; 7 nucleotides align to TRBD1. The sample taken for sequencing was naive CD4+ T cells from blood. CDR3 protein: CASSPTGSMNTEAFF. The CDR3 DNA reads TGTGCCAGCAGTCCGACAGGGTCTATGAACACTGAAGCTTTCTTT.